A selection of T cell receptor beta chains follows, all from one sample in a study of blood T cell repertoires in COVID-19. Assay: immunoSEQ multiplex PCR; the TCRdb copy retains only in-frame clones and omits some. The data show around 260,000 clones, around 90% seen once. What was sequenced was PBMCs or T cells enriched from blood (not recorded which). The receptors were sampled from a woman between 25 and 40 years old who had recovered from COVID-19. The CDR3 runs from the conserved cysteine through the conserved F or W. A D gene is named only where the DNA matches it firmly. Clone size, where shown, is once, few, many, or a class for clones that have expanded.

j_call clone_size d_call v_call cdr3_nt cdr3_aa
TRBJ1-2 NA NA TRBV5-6 TGTGCCAGCAGCTTGGCCCGCGGAGGAGGCTACACCTTC CASSLARGGGYTF
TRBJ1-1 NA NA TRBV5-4 TGTGCCAGCAGCTTGACGCGGGCTGGCACTGAAGCTTTCTTT CASSLTRAGTEAFF
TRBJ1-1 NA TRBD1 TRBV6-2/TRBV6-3 TGTGCCAGCAGTTTGGTCGGGACAGTGAACACTGAAGCTTTCTTT CASSLVGTVNTEAFF
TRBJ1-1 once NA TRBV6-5 TGTGCCAGCAGAAGGGGAGGAGAAGCTTTCTTT CASRRGGEAFF
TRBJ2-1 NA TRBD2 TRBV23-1 TGCGCCAGCAGTCAATGGGTGGGAGGGCCGTATGAGCAGTTCTTC CASSQWVGGPYEQFF
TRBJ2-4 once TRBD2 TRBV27 TGTGCCAGCAGTAGGCTGGCTAGCGGGATAGCCAAAAACATTCAGTACTTC CASSRLASGIAKNIQYF
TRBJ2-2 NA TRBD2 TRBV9 TGTGCCAGCAGCGTAGCTGACGGCGGGAGGACCGGGGAGCTGTTTTTT CASSVADGGRTGELFF
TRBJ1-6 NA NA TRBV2 TGTGCCAGCAGTGCGGAGGAGGGTAATTCACCCCTCCACTTT CASSAEEGNSPLHF
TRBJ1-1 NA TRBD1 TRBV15 TGTGCCACCAGCAGAGATCTCATGGGACAGGGGTCTCGATTGAACACTGAAGCTTTCTTT CATSRDLMGQGSRLNTEAFF
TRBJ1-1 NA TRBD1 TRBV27 TGTGCCAGCAGTCCCCATCGACAGGGGCCAGGGAACACTGAAGCTTTCTTT CASSPHRQGPGNTEAFF
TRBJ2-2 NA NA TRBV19 TGTGCCAGTAGTTATTGGCGGGAGAACACCGGGGAGCTGTTTTTT CASSYWRENTGELFF
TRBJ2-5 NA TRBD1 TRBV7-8 TGTGCCAGCAGCCCCCTGACAGGGGCGAGGGCACAAGAGACCCAGTACTTC CASSPLTGARAQETQYF
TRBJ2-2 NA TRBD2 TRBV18 TGTGCCAGCTCACCACCGGCGGGAGGGTCAAACACCGGGGAGCTGTTTTTT CASSPPAGGSNTGELFF
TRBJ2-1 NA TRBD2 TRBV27 TGTGCCAGCAGTTCCCCCTCCGGGAGGGCCGGCGTAAATGAGCAGTTCTTC CASSSPSGRAGVNEQFF